This T cell receptor (beta chain) is from a study of blood T cell repertoires in COVID-19. Study-level background: PBMCs, B-cell-depleted T cells, or T cells were the source of the cDNA or gDNA that made up the material.

Germline values: CDR1 SEHNR, CDR2 FQNEAQ (reference sequence). V shed 6 bases and J 6 bases; nucleotides not matched to a gene: 2. The CDR3 covers 12 residues. The data were produced by immunoSEQ multiplex PCR, yet TCRdb's version contains in-frame clones alone and is incomplete. Among fewer than 300,000 clones listed, more than 85% were seen once. The chain couples TRBV7-9 to TRBJ1-1; TRBD1 aligns across 9 bases. The clonotype comes from a man aged 25-45 years with acute or convalescent COVID-19. Source material: peripheral blood. The CDR3 DNA reads as TGTGCCAGCAGGCGGACAGGGGCTGAAGCTTTCTTT. Its protein is CASRRTGAEAFF. The variable domain in full, completed from reference TRBV7-9 and TRBJ1-1, reads DTGVSQNPRHKITKRGQNVTFRCDPISEHNRLYWYRQTLGQGPEFLTYFQNEAQLEKSRLLSDRFSAERPKGSFSTLEIQRTEQGDSAMYLCASRRTGAEAFFGQGTRLTVV.